This T cell receptor beta chain was found in a study of identical twins. Study-level results: Models predicted less out-of-frame TCR alpha sharing in monozygotic twins than was found. Partial confounding of zero-insertion analyses by invariant MAIT and iNKT cells was possible. Fewer insertions were carried by abundant cord blood beta clonotypes, but none was seen in memory repertoires.

This clonotype was observed a handful of times. The antigen remains unidentified. Via MiXCR, TCRdb re-called the 5' RACE reads, giving one row per CDR3 protein. Altogether 1.5 million to 2 million distinct CDR3 sequences are present, about 30% being singletons, with the ten largest covering 0.27%. Losses at the gene ends were 4 bases for V and 4 bases for J; bases not matched to a gene: 7. CDR1 and CDR2 (germline): DFQATT, SNEGSKA (reference sequence). CDR3 size: 14 residues. Input material: cord blood. The J gene is TRBJ2-7, the V gene TRBV20-1; TRBD2 agrees at 10 bases. The sequence was obtained from a newborn girl in good health. The CDR3 region is CSANTLTSGYEQYF. The CDR3 DNA is TGCAGTGCTAATACTTTGACTAGCGGGTACGAGCAGTACTTC.